This entry lists 19 T cell receptor beta chains sequenced from one sample in a study of identifying expanded T cells in peripheral blood (dated by TCRdb to about 2019). Libraries were prepared through the immunoSEQ multiplex PCR assay. TCRdb retrieved this table from immuneACCESS and kept in-frame rearrangements only. Not all clones are present; in checked studies, unresolved V genes account for under half, and no reason is known for the remainder. In this sample the table shows around 91,000 clones, 88% of which occur a single time. Jointly, the top ten make up 4% of the sample. The material sequenced was blood. The receptors shown here come from a person aged 18-70 years in good health.

CDR3: CATSQFSSYNSPLHF. In DNA, the CDR3 is TGTGCCACTTCACAGTTCAGCTCCTATAATTCACCCCTCCACTTT. This chain connects TRBV5-4 to TRBJ1-6, with unresolved D. CDR1 and CDR2 from the germline V gene are SGHNT and YYREEE (reference sequence). V lost 9 bases and J lost 0, with 13 bases in between. The CDR3 runs 15 residues.

The count of this clone is one. V and J are TRBV29-1 and TRBJ2-5; D may be TRBD1 or TRBD2 (5 bases each). Per germline, CDR1 SQVTM and CDR2 ANQGSEA. The V end lost 4 bases, the J end lost 1 base, and 19 bases lay between the germline ends. The CDR3 spans 16 residues. The CDR3 sequence is CSVAGSTVGLQETQYF. CDR3 sequence (DNA): TGCAGCGTTGCGGGATCGACAGTGGGGCTCCAAGAGACCCAGTACTTC.

The V call is TRBV19, the J call TRBJ2-1; 12 nucleotides line up with TRBD2. The V segment lost 5 bases and the J segment 9 bases; nucleotides outside the gene matches: 11. CDR1 is LNHDA and CDR2 is SQIVND in the germline V gene (reference sequence). CDR3 length equals 16 residues. Here the CDR3 reads CASSHRTSGIGGEQFF. DNA for the CDR3: TGTGCCAGTAGTCACCGGACTAGCGGGATAGGGGGTGAGCAGTTCTTC.

CDR3 coding DNA: TGTGCCAGTAGTGCGCGGACAGGGGCTGGGGCCAACGTCCTGACTTTC. Protein sequence: CASSARTGAGANVLTF. The chain joins TRBV19 to TRBJ2-6; TRBD1 agrees at 9 bases. CDR1 and CDR2 (germline): LNHDA, SQIVND (reference sequence). This CDR3 is built from 16 residues. V lost 5 bases and J lost 2; bases outside the gene matches: 4.

The rearrangement uses TRBV7-2 and TRBJ2-1, with 10 bases aligning to TRBD2. Germline values: CDR1 SGHTA, CDR2 FQGNSA. The CDR3 is 18 amino acids. The V gene end was trimmed by 1 base and the J gene end by 3 bases; junction bases not matched to a gene: 9. CDR3 sequence: CASSLGGLTSGNYNEQFF. CDR3 sequence (DNA): TGTGCCAGCAGCTTAGGGGGGCTAACTAGCGGGAACTACAATGAGCAGTTCTTC.

The V call is TRBV4-1, the J call TRBJ2-2; TRBD2 is a possible D gene (5 bases). The CDR3 has 16 residues. Germline CDR1 and CDR2: MGHRA and YSYEKL. With 0 bases removed from V and 2 bases from J, the gap between germline ends came to 10 bases. The CDR3 region has the DNA TGCGCCAGCAGCCAAGAAGACGGGGATAACACCGGGGAGCTGTTTTTT. Amino acids: CASSQEDGDNTGELFF.

The V call is TRBV6-5, the J call TRBJ2-1; D remains unclear. Trimming left V 0 bases short and J 0 bases short, with 6 bases between. CDR1 and CDR2 from the germline V gene are MNHEY and SVGAGI. The CDR3 consists of 15 residues. The CDR3 reads CASSYSPGSYNEQFF. The CDR3 nucleotides read TGTGCCAGCAGTTACTCCCCGGGCTCCTACAATGAGCAGTTCTTC.

This sequence joins TRBV7-6 and TRBJ2-1, with 8 bases aligning to TRBD2. Germline V gene sequence: CDR1 SGHVS, CDR2 FNYEAQ. This CDR3 is built from 17 residues. V shed 1 base and J 3 bases; nucleotides not matched to a gene: 8. The CDR3 is CASSLVGAGEIYNEQFF. The CDR3 nucleotides read TGTGCCAGCAGCTTAGTGGGAGCGGGAGAGATCTACAATGAGCAGTTCTTC. The variable domain in full, with the rest retrieved from reference TRBV7-6 and TRBJ2-1, is GAGVSQSPRYKVTKRGQDVALRCDPISGHVSLYWYRQALGQGPEFLTYFNYEAQQDKSGLPNDRFSAERPEGSISTLTIQRTEQRDSAMYRCASSLVGAGEIYNEQFFGPGTRLTVL.

The chain couples TRBV19 to TRBJ2-2, with 8 bases fitting TRBD2. J lost 7 bases, V lost 5 bases, and 9 bases had no gene match. The CDR3 has 15 residues. Germline-derived CDR1 and CDR2 are LNHDA and SQIVND (reference sequence). The CDR3, as DNA: TGTGCCAGTAGTTCACGGACTAGCTGGGGCGGGGAGCTGTTTTTT. Translating it yields CASSSRTSWGGELFF.

The rearrangement joins TRBV28 to TRBJ2-7, with D possibly being TRBD1 (6 bases). Trimming shortened V by 6 bases and J by 0 bases, and 15 bases separated the two germline ends. This CDR3 is 15 amino acids long. Germline V gene data show CDR1 as MDHEN and CDR2 as SYDVKM. CDR3 coding DNA: TGTGCCAGCAGCCCTTTCGAGGACAGCTCCTACGAGCAGTACTTC. Encoded protein: CASSPFEDSSYEQYF. Combining the CDR3 with reference TRBV28 and TRBJ2-7 gives the whole variable domain DVKVTQSSRYLVKRTGEKVFLECVQDMDHENMFWYRQDPGLGLRLIYFSYDVKMKEKGDIPEGYSVSREKKERFSLILESASTNQTSMYLCASSPFEDSSYEQYFGPGTRLTVT.

This chain uses TRBV19 with TRBJ2-5; 8 positions agree with TRBD2. The ends lost 3 bases at V and 4 bases at J; junction bases unmatched: 4. Germline CDR1 reads LNHDA; CDR2 reads SQIVND (reference sequence). CDR3 length equals 14 residues. CDR3 region: CASSITGTRETQYF. CDR3 in DNA: TGTGCCAGTAGTATCACCGGGACTAGAGAGACCCAGTACTTC.

The V gene is TRBV10-2, the J gene TRBJ1-1; D is possibly TRBD1 (5 bases). V lost 6 bases to trimming and J lost 10 bases, with 12 bases between them. Germline V CDR1 and CDR2: WSHSY, SAAADI. The CDR3 sequence is 11 residues long. CDR3 region: CASRYSGIAFF. CDR3 bases: TGCGCCAGCAGATATTCAGGGATAGCTTTCTTT.

The V and J genes are TRBV6-5 and TRBJ2-7; 15 positions agree with TRBD2. The trim removed 6 bases at V and 5 bases at J, leaving 5 bases unmatched. From germline, CDR1 is MNHEY and CDR2 SVGAGI. The CDR3 length is 15 residues. This CDR3 reads CASSPGLAGGNEQYF. The CDR3 DNA reads as TGTGCCAGCAGCCCCGGACTAGCGGGAGGGAACGAGCAGTACTTC.

The rearrangement links TRBV18 to TRBJ2-2; 7 bases match TRBD1. The germline V gene has CDR1 KGHSH and CDR2 LQKENI. The CDR3 is made up of 17 amino acids. Trimming at V came to 4 bases and at J to 5 bases, leaving 13 bases not matched to a gene. The CDR3 is CASSLGQLTRGTGELFF. The CDR3, as DNA: TGTGCCAGCTCACTGGGACAGCTTACTCGCGGGACCGGGGAGCTGTTTTTT.

This clone has more than one count but fewer than ten. Other nucleotide sequences from this sample produce the same CDR3. This sequence joins TRBV6-4 and TRBJ2-3; 7 bases fit TRBD2. Unmatched junction bases numbered 0, after V lost 2 bases and J lost 1 base. This CDR3 contains 14 residues. Germline V gives CDR1 MRHNA, CDR2 SNTAGT. The CDR3 region has the DNA TGTGCCAGCAGTGACGCGGGGGGCACAGATACGCAGTATTTT. This gives the protein CASSDAGGTDTQYF.

V and J are TRBV7-9 and TRBJ1-2; no clear D. This CDR3 spans 15 amino acids. V was clipped by 1 base and J by 3 bases, with 12 bases between them. Germline CDR1 SEHNR, CDR2 FQNEAQ (reference sequence). CDR3 amino acids: CASSLVLPADYGYTF. CDR3 nucleotide sequence: TGTGCCAGCAGCTTAGTCCTTCCGGCCGACTATGGCTACACCTTC.

The V and J genes are TRBV6-4 and TRBJ2-3; 9 bases are a match to TRBD2. The CDR3 runs to 15 residues. Germline lookup yields CDR1 MRHNA and CDR2 SNTAGT. V was pared by 4 bases and J by 0 bases, with 2 bases of the junction left unmatched. The CDR3 coding sequence is TGTGCCAGCAGTGTAGCGGGAGAGAGCACAGATACGCAGTATTTT. It encodes CASSVAGESTDTQYF.

This chain connects TRBV7-3 to TRBJ1-1; no clear D. This CDR3 spans 13 amino acids. In germline, CDR1 is SGHTA, CDR2 FQGTGA. The V end lost 2 bases, the J end lost 2 bases, and 6 bases lay between the germline ends. The CDR3 region has the DNA TGTGCCAGCAGCTTACGCCTCAACACTGAAGCTTTCTTT. It codes for CASSLRLNTEAFF.

The chain uses TRBV28 and TRBJ2-7, with 7 bases aligning to TRBD1. Trimming took 8 bases from V and 7 from J; bases not matched to a gene: 14. In germline, CDR1 is MDHEN, CDR2 SYDVKM. The CDR3 is made up of 14 amino acids. The CDR3 protein is CASRKSNRGREQYF. The CDR3 DNA is TGTGCCAGCCGCAAATCTAACAGGGGCCGGGAGCAGTACTTC.